Following are 20 T cell receptor beta chains from one sample sequenced in a study of OX40 agonist ivuxolimab in advanced cancers. Using immunoSEQ multiplex PCR, the repertoire was profiled, and TCRdb retains in-frame clones only, with some absent. The sample contains roughly 18,000 clones, roughly 73% of which appear only once. The sample consisted of CD4+ or CD8+ T cells sorted from blood, taken in a trial of the OX40 agonist ivuxolimab. Receptors were obtained from an adult with an advanced solid tumor such as melanoma, head and neck, liver or kidney cancer.

By share, this clone counts as medium-sized. This rearrangement joins TRBV28 to TRBJ2-7; D may be TRBD1 or TRBD2 (5 bases each). CDR1 and CDR2 from the germline V gene are MDHEN and SYDVKM. The CDR3 runs to 15 residues. Trimming cost V 3 bases and J 2 bases, with 14 bases left between them. CDR3 nucleotides: TGTGCCAGCAGTTTCGATGGGACGGGAACCTACGAGCAGTACTTC. Translated, it gives CASSFDGTGTYEQYF.

In its sample, this clone was seen a few times. The chain carries TRBV6-6 and TRBJ2-7, with 7 bases matching TRBD2. The CDR3 runs to 15 residues. Per germline, CDR1 MNHNY and CDR2 SVGAGI (reference sequence). J was trimmed by 7 bases and V by 5 bases; bases with no gene match: 14. This CDR3 reads CASSQSARETGEQYF. CDR3 nucleotides: TGTGCCAGCAGTCAAAGCGCGCGGGAGACTGGGGAGCAGTACTTC.

The chain joins TRBV6-5 to TRBJ2-5, with 14 nucleotides matching TRBD2. The ends lost 2 bases at V and 2 bases at J; junction bases unmatched: 1. The CDR3 totals 16 residues. Germline CDR1 MNHEY, CDR2 SVGAGI. CDR3 in amino acids: CASSYGTSGSQETQYF. Here the CDR3 DNA reads TGTGCCAGCAGTTACGGGACTAGCGGGAGTCAAGAGACCCAGTACTTC.

Judged by abundance, this clone is medium-sized. The chain is built from TRBV5-5 and TRBJ2-2; 12 nucleotides align to TRBD1. The germline V gene has CDR1 SGHKS and CDR2 YYEKEE (reference sequence). The CDR3 has 18 residues. V lost 4 bases and J lost 4; bases outside the gene matches: 11. CDR3 sequence (DNA): TGTGCCAGCAGCCCAGGGGACAGGGGGCGCCGGGGCACCGGGGAGCTGTTTTTT. Its translation: CASSPGDRGRRGTGELFF.

The V call is TRBV28, the J call TRBJ2-3; 9 nucleotides align to TRBD2. Germline CDR1 is MDHEN and CDR2 is SYDVKM. Unmatched junction bases numbered 6, after V lost 5 bases and J lost 0 bases. The CDR3 extends over 16 amino acids. The CDR3 protein is CASSPTLAGSTDTQYF. For the CDR3, the DNA is TGTGCCAGCAGTCCGACCCTAGCGGGAAGCACAGATACGCAGTATTTT.

The rearrangement uses TRBV19 and TRBJ1-2; D is perhaps TRBD1 (6 bases). In germline, CDR1 is LNHDA, CDR2 SQIVND (reference sequence). The length of the CDR3 is 16 residues. V lost 1 base and J 8 bases, leaving 20 bases between the germline ends. The CDR3 sequence: CASSIALGQGTSGYTF. CDR3 DNA: TGTGCCAGTAGTATAGCCCTGGGCCAGGGGACGAGCGGCTACACCTTC. Drawing the rest from reference TRBV19 and TRBJ1-2, the complete variable domain is DGGITQSPKYLFRKEGQNVTLSCEQNLNHDAMYWYRQDPGQGLRLIYYSQIVNDFQKGDIAEGYSVSREKKESFPLTVTSAQKNPTAFYLCASSIALGQGTSGYTFGSGTRLTVV.

The chain couples TRBV6-6 to TRBJ2-2; 7 bases fit TRBD1. CDR1 and CDR2 (germline): MNHNY, SVGAGI (reference sequence). V was clipped by 5 bases and J by 6 bases; unmatched bases: 3. The CDR3 sequence is 13 residues long. The CDR3 DNA follows: TGTGCCAGCAGTACCGACAGGGCCGGGGAGCTGTTTTTT. Translation gives CASSTDRAGELFF.

This clone was counted only a few times. V and J are TRBV29-1 and TRBJ1-1, with unresolved D. CDR3 length: 12 amino acids. V was shortened by 4 bases and J by 1 base, with 7 bases between the two germline ends. Germline V gene sequence: CDR1 SQVTM, CDR2 ANQGSEA. DNA for the CDR3: TGCAGCGTTGTGGGGTGGAACACTGAAGCTTTCTTT. It yields the protein CSVVGWNTEAFF.

This clone was found once. This CDR3 is CAWSGGQGDSEQYF. For the CDR3, the DNA is TGTGCCTGGAGTGGGGGACAGGGCGATTCCGAGCAGTACTTC. The chain carries TRBV30 and TRBJ2-7; TRBD1 agrees at 9 bases. CDR3 length: 14 residues. Unmatched junction bases numbered 7, after V lost 1 base and J lost 6 bases. Germline V gene lookup returns CDR1 GTSNPN and CDR2 SVGIG (reference sequence).

This clone is labeled medium-sized. This chain joins TRBV29-1 and TRBJ1-2; tentatively, D is TRBD1 (5 bases). V was trimmed by 7 bases and J by 4 bases, leaving 10 bases between them. Per germline, CDR1 SQVTM and CDR2 ANQGSEA. This CDR3 contains 11 residues. Here the CDR3 DNA reads TGCAGCGCTATAGACAGCTATGGCTACACCTTC. Amino acid sequence: CSAIDSYGYTF.

The rearrangement uses TRBV28 and TRBJ2-1; 14 nucleotides align to TRBD2. The trim removed 3 bases at V and 7 bases at J, leaving 2 bases unmatched. Germline lookup yields CDR1 MDHEN and CDR2 SYDVKM. CDR3 size: 15 residues. The chain's CDR3 is CASSLGTSGRNEQFF. Written as DNA, the CDR3 is TGTGCCAGCAGTTTGGGGACTAGCGGGAGAAATGAGCAGTTCTTC.

This clone was seen only a few times. This chain joins TRBV29-1 and TRBJ1-1; tentatively, D is TRBD1 (6 bases). The V end was cut by 4 bases, the J end by 5 bases, with 14 bases between. This CDR3 is built from 13 residues. The germline gives CDR1 SQVTM, CDR2 ANQGSEA. In DNA form, the CDR3 reads TGCAGCGTTGCAACGGACAGCCGGACTGAAGCTTTCTTT. Its translation: CSVATDSRTEAFF.

This clone was found a few times. The same CDR3 can be traced to other DNA sequences in this sample. The chain joins TRBV6-5 to TRBJ2-5, with D unclear. The germline CDR1 and CDR2 sequences are MNHEY and SVGAGI. V lost 2 bases to trimming and J lost 3 bases, with 7 bases between them. There are 13 residues in the CDR3. Here the CDR3 reads CASSYEAEETQYF. The CDR3 DNA is TGTGCCAGCAGTTACGAGGCAGAAGAGACCCAGTACTTC.

The chain joins TRBV6-1 to TRBJ2-3; unclear D gene. The V gene lost 3 bases and the J gene lost 9 bases, with 7 bases spanning the gap. Germline V gene lookup returns CDR1 MNHNS and CDR2 SASEGT. This CDR3 region has 11 residues. DNA for the CDR3: TGTGCCAGCAGTGAGGTTGGCACGCAGTATTTT. The encoded protein is CASSEVGTQYF.

This clone was picked up a small number of times. The V gene is TRBV13, the J gene TRBJ2-1; D is ambiguous. CDR1 is PRHDT and CDR2 is FYEKMQ in the germline V gene (reference sequence). CDR3 size: 13 residues. Deletions cut 5 bases from V and 4 bases from J, with 9 bases between. The CDR3: CASSPAGYNEQFF. The CDR3 DNA is TGTGCCAGCAGCCCCGCCGGGTACAATGAGCAGTTCTTC.

V is TRBV6-6 and J is TRBJ2-7; D is unresolved. CDR1 MNHNY and CDR2 SVGAGI come from the germline V gene (reference sequence). This CDR3 has 14 amino acids. V was cut by 1 base and J by 1 base, with 8 bases left in between. The CDR3 here is CASSYFDKSYEQYF. Written as DNA, the CDR3 is TGTGCCAGCAGTTACTTTGACAAGTCCTACGAGCAGTACTTC.

This clone is medium-sized (0.01 to 0.1%). V gene TRBV5-6 combines with J gene TRBJ2-1; no reliable D call. Per germline, CDR1 SGHDT and CDR2 YYEEEE. Trimming shortened V by 3 bases and J by 10 bases, and 14 bases separated the two germline ends. The CDR3 is made up of 13 amino acids. The CDR3 here is CASSSSHLREQFF. CDR3 bases: TGTGCCAGCAGCTCGTCACACTTGAGGGAGCAGTTCTTC.

V and J are TRBV29-1 and TRBJ2-7; 12 nucleotides match TRBD2. The CDR3 runs to 14 residues. V shed 6 bases, J shed 2 bases, and the junction held 5 bases outside the gene matches. Germline V gene data show CDR1 as SQVTM and CDR2 as ANQGSEA. The CDR3 bases are TGCAGCGTCAGACTAGCGGGAGCCACCTACGAGCAGTACTTC. Residues: CSVRLAGATYEQYF.

This chain joins TRBV27 and TRBJ2-7, with a tentative D call TRBD2 (5 bases). From germline, CDR1 is MNHEY and CDR2 SMNVEV (reference sequence). Trimming cost V 6 bases and J 6 bases, with 24 bases left between them. The CDR3 has 16 amino acids. The CDR3 DNA reads TGTGCCAGCAGCCAAGAGTCCCGGGGTCCTGAACGCGAGCAGTACTTC. It specifies CASSQESRGPEREQYF.

This clone was found once. The chain is built from TRBV4-2 and TRBJ2-6; no clear D. The V and J ends lost 4 bases and 8 bases respectively, with 6 bases between them. The length of the CDR3 is 12 residues. Germline V gene sequence: CDR1 LGHNA, CDR2 YNFKEQ. The CDR3 spells CASSPETNVLTF. CDR3 bases: TGTGCCAGCAGCCCGGAAACCAACGTCCTGACTTTC.